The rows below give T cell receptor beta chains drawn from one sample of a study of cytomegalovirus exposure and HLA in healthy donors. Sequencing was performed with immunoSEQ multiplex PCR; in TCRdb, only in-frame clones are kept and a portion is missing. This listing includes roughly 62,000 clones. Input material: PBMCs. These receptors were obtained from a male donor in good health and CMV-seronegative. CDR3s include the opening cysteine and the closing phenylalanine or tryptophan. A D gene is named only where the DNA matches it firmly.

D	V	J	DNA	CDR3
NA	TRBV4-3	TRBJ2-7	TGCGCCAGAAGCCACGCGTACGAGCAGTACTTC	CARSHAYEQYF
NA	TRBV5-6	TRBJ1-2	TGTGCCAGCAGCTTGAGGGCAGGGGCTGGCTACACCTTC	CASSLRAGAGYTF
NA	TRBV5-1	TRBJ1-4	TGCGCCAGCGGCCCTACAGGCAGGAATGAAAAACTGTTTTTT	CASGPTGRNEKLFF
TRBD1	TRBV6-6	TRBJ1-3	TGTGCCAGCAGTCAACAGGGGCTCTCTGGAAACACCATATATTTT	CASSQQGLSGNTIYF
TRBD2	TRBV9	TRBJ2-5	TGTGCCAGCAGCTTACCGCTAGCGGGGGGTCAAGAGACCCAGTACTTC	CASSLPLAGGQETQYF
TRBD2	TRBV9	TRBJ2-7	TGTGCCAGCAGCGCCCGGGGGGTTTCGAGCGCCTACGAGCAGTACTTC	CASSARGVSSAYEQYF
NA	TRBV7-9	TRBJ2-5	TGTGCCAGCAGTTCAACTAGTGATGAGACCCAGTACTTC	CASSSTSDETQYF
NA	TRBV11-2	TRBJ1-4	TGTGCCAGCAGCTTAGATAGCCCAGGGGCTTATGGGGGTAATGAAAAACTGTTTTTT	CASSLDSPGAYGGNEKLFF
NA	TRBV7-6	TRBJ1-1	TGTGCCAGCAGCTTACAACGCGACACTGAAGCTTTCTTT	CASSLQRDTEAFF
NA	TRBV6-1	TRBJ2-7	TGTGCCAGCAGTGAAGCGCCACTGGGCGCCTACGAGCAGTACTTC	CASSEAPLGAYEQYF
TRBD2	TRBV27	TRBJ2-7	TGTGCCAGCAGTTTATGGACGACCGGGGGGAGGGAGCAGTACTTC	CASSLWTTGGREQYF
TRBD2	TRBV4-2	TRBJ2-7	TGTGCCAGCAGCCAAGCGGGGGGGAGCGGGAGGGCCGGGGAGCAGTACTTC	CASSQAGGSGRAGEQYF
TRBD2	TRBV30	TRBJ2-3	TGTGCCTGGAATCGGGGGGGGCCAGATACGCAGTATTTT	CAWNRGGPDTQYF
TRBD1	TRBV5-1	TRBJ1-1	TGCGCCAGCAGGGGACAGGGGTCCAACACTGAAGCTTTCTTT	CASRGQGSNTEAFF
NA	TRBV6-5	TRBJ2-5	TGTGCCAGCAGTTACTCGGAGAAAGGGGCGGAGACCCAGTACTTC	CASSYSEKGAETQYF
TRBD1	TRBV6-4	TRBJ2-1	TGTGCCAGCAGTGAAGTAGGGACAGGGTGGGGAAGGAATGAGCAGTTCTTC	CASSEVGTGWGRNEQFF
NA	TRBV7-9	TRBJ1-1	TGTGCCAGCAGACTCCAGAGAGGGTCAAACACTGAAGCTTTCTTT	CASRLQRGSNTEAFF
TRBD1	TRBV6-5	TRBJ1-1	TGTGCCAGCAGTTACTCACTCGGGACAGCGAACACTGAAGCTTTCTTT	CASSYSLGTANTEAFF
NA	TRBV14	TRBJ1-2	TGTGCCAGCAGCCAAGATACTAAAGGATATGGCTACACCTTC	CASSQDTKGYGYTF
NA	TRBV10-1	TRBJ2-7	TGCGACAGCAGACGAGATACCGCCTACGAGCAGTACTTC	CDSRRDTAYEQYF
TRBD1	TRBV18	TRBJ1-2	TGTGCCAGCTCAGCGGACAGGCATCAGTTGTATGGCTACACCTTC	CASSADRHQLYGYTF
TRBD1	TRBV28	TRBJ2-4	TGTGCCAGCAGTTTAGGGGACAGGTTAACCATTCAGTACTTC	CASSLGDRLTIQYF
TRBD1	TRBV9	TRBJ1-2	TGTGCCAGCAGCGTAGGGGACAGCTATGGCTACACCTTC	CASSVGDSYGYTF
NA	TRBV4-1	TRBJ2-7	TGCGCCAGCAGCCAAGGAAGAGGGAGCGCCTACGAGCAGTACTTC	CASSQGRGSAYEQYF
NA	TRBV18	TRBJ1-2	TGTGCCAGCTCACGGCAGGACAACAGCTACACCTTC	CASSRQDNSYTF
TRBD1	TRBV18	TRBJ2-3	TGTGCCAGCTCACCCCGACAGGGGACAGATACGCAGTATTTT	CASSPRQGTDTQYF
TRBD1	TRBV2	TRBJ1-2	TGTGCCAGCAGTAGTCGGGACAGGGGTAACTATGGCTACACCTTC	CASSSRDRGNYGYTF
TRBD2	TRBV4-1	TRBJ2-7	TGCGCCAGCAGCCAAGACGTCCCTAGCGGGCTATCCTACGAGCAGTACTTC	CASSQDVPSGLSYEQYF
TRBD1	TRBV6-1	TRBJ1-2	TGTGCCAGCAGTGAAGGAGGGGGCAACTATGGCTACACCTTC	CASSEGGGNYGYTF
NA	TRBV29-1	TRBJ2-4	TGCAGCGTTGAAGGTCAGGTACAAAACATTCAGTACTTC	CSVEGQVQNIQYF
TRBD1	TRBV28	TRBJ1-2	TGTGCCAGTGCCGGGACAGGTCACGGCTACACCTTC	CASAGTGHGYTF
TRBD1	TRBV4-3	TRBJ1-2	TGCGCCAGCAGCCAAGGTCATTGGGACAGGGACGTTGATGGCTACACCTTC	CASSQGHWDRDVDGYTF
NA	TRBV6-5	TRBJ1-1	TGTGCCAGCAGTTACTCCCCCGGGGCGGGGGGCACTGAAGCTTTCTTT	CASSYSPGAGGTEAFF
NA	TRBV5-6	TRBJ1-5	TGTGCCAGCAGCAGGCTCACCGGACAGAGCAATCAGCCCCAGCATTTT	CASSRLTGQSNQPQHF
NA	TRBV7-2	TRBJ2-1	TGTGCCAGTTCCCGACTGTTCCCCTACAATGAGCAGTTCTTC	CASSRLFPYNEQFF
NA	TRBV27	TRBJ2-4	TGTGCCAGCAGACCCGGACTATCTGGGAACATTCAGTACTTC	CASRPGLSGNIQYF
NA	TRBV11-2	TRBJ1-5	TGTGCCAGCAGCATAGGGCGGGGGAATCAGCCCCAGCATTTT	CASSIGRGNQPQHF
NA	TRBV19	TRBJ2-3	TGTGCCAGTAGCCTACAGGGAGGGCCCCGCACAGATACGCAGTATTTT	CASSLQGGPRTDTQYF
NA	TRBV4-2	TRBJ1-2	TGTGCCAGCAGCCAAGGTCCCACTCACGCGGGGGGCTACACCTTC	CASSQGPTHAGGYTF
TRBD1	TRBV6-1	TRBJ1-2	TGTGCCAGCAGTGAACAGGGGGCGGTCTATGGCTACACCTTC	CASSEQGAVYGYTF
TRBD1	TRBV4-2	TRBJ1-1	TGTGCCAGCAGCCTTCGGACAGGTATCACTGAAGCTTTCTTT	CASSLRTGITEAFF
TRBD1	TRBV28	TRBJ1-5	TGTGCCAGCCTTCCCGCAGGGGGGACTGGCAATCAGCCCCAGCATTTT	CASLPAGGTGNQPQHF
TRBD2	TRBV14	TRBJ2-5	TGTGCCAGCAGCCAAGGCGTGAGGGAGGGAGAGACCCAGTACTTC	CASSQGVREGETQYF
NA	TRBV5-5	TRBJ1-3	TGTGCCAGCAGGCTGGAGGGGTCAGGAAACACCATATATTTT	CASRLEGSGNTIYF
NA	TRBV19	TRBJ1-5	TGTGCCAGTAGTGCGTTGGGAGGACAGCCCCAGCATTTT	CASSALGGQPQHF
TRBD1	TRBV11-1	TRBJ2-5	TGTGCCAGCAGCCTACTCCGGGACAGCATTCGAGAGACCCAGTACTTC	CASSLLRDSIRETQYF
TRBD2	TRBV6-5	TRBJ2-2	TGTGCCAGCAGCCGGCCGGGGGGCGGGGAGCTGTTTTTT	CASSRPGGGELFF